This T cell receptor beta chain comes out of a study of identical twins. Findings of the study overall: Cross-sectional statistics underpinned the conclusions; the same donors were not followed.

For this clonotype: Its target is not known.

It was template switching that added a universal primer site, and there were unique molecular identifiers on the cDNA. From the 5' RACE reads, TCRdb called clonotypes with MiXCR, one entry per CDR3 protein. Of approximately 600,000 distinct CDR3 sequences detected, around a tenth appear once; the ten largest clones hold around 3%. Deletions cut 1 base from V and 8 bases from J, with 18 bases between. The CDR3 has 16 amino acids. Per the germline V gene, CDR1 is SEHNR and CDR2 is FQNEAQ (reference sequence). The same sample was also used in a study of yellow fever vaccine responses in identical twins.

The chain couples TRBV7-9 to TRBJ2-1; either TRBD1 or TRBD2 may fit D (6 bases each). This receptor was taken from a woman younger than 35 in good health. Sequencing was carried out using PBMCs. CDR3 sequence (DNA): TGTGCCAGCAGCTTAGTCGGGGGCGCAAATGGTTATGAGCAGTTCTTC. Residues: CASSLVGGANGYEQFF.